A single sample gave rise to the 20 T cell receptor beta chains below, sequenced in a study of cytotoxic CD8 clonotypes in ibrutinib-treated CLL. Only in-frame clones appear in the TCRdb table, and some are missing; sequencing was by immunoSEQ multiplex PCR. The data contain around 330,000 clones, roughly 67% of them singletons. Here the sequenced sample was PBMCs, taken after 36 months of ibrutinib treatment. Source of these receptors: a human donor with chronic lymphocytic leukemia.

CDR3 sequence (DNA): TGTGCCAGCTCACCACTACTAGCGGGAGGGCCGTCCTACGAGCAGTACTTC. It codes for CASSPLLAGGPSYEQYF. The gene calls are TRBV18 and TRBJ2-7; 13 bases are a match to TRBD2. Germline-derived CDR1 and CDR2 are KGHSH and LQKENI. CDR3 length: 17 residues. V was pared by 1 base and J by 1 base, with 4 bases of the junction left unmatched.

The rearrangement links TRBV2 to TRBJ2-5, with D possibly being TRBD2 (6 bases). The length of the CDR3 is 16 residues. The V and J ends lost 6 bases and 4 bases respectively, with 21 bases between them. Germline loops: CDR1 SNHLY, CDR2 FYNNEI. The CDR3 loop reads CASSDTGTPMGETQYF. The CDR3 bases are TGTGCCAGCAGCGATACCGGGACTCCCATGGGAGAGACCCAGTACTTC.

In DNA form, the CDR3 reads TGCGCCAGCAGCTTGGAGTGGGAGGACTACGAGCAGTACTTC. Translation gives CASSLEWEDYEQYF. The chain employs TRBV5-1 and TRBJ2-7; a weak D match, TRBD2 (6 bases). V gave up 0 bases and J gave up 3 bases, with 10 bases separating them. There are 14 residues in the CDR3. Germline V CDR1 and CDR2: SGHRS, YFSETQ.

Here the CDR3 reads CASSADILLEQYF. The DNA of the CDR3 is TGTGCCAGCAGCGCGGACATTTTGTTAGAGCAGTACTTC. V usage is TRBV5-5 and J usage is TRBJ2-7, with D possibly matching TRBD1 (5 bases). The CDR3 runs to 13 residues. Germline CDR1 SGHKS, CDR2 YYEKEE (reference sequence). Trimming pared 4 bases from V and 7 bases from J, leaving 15 bases between.

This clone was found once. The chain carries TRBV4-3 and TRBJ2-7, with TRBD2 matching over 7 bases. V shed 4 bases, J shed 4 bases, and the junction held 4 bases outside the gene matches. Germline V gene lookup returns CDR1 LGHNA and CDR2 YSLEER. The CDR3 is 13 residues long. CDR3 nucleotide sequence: TGCGCCAGCAGCCGGGGCGGGAGTTACGAGCAGTACTTC. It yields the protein CASSRGGSYEQYF.

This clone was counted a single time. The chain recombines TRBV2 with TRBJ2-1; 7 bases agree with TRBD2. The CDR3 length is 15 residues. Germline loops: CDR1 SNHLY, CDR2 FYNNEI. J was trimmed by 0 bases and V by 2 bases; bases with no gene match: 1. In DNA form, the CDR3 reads TGTGCCAGCAGTGAAAGCGGGGACTCCTACAATGAGCAGTTCTTC. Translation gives CASSESGDSYNEQFF.

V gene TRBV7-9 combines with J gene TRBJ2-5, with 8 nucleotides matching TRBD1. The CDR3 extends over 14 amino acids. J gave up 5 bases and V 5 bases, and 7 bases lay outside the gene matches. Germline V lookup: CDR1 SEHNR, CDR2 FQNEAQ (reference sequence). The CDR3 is CASSPVDRAETQYF. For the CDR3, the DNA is TGTGCCAGCAGCCCAGTGGACAGGGCGGAGACCCAGTACTTC.

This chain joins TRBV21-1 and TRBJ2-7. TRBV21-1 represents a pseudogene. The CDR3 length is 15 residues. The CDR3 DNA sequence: TGTGCCAGCAGCAAAGTTGGGGGAGTAGGGTACGAGCAGTACTTC. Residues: CASSKVGGVGYEQYF.

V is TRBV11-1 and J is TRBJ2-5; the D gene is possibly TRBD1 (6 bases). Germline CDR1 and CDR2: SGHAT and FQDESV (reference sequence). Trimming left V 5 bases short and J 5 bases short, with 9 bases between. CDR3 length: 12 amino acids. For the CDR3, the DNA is TGTGCCAGCAGCCCCCAGGGGGAGACCCAGTACTTC. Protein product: CASSPQGETQYF. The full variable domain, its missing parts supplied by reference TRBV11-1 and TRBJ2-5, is EAEVAQSPRYKITEKSQAVAFWCDPISGHATLYWYRQILGQGPELLVQFQDESVVDDSQLPKDRFSAERLKGVDSTLKIQPAELGDSAMYLCASSPQGETQYFGPGTRLLVL.

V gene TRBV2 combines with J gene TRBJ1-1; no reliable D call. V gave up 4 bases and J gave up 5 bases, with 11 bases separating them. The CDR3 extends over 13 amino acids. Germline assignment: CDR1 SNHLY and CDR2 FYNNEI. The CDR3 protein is CASSVRSGTEAFF. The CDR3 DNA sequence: TGTGCCAGCAGTGTTAGGAGTGGAACTGAAGCTTTCTTT.

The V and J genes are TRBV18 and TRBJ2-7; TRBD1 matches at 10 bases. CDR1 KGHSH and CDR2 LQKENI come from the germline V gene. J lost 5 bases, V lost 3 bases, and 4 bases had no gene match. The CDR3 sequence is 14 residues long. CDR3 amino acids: CASSPGTGVHEQYF. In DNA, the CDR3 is TGTGCCAGCTCACCCGGGACAGGGGTTCACGAGCAGTACTTC.

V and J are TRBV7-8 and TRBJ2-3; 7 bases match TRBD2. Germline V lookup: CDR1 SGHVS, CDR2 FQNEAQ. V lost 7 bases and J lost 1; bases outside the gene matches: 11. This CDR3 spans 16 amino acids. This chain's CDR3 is CASIVNGRRGTDTQYF. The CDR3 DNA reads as TGTGCCAGCATCGTGAACGGGAGGAGGGGCACAGATACGCAGTATTTT.

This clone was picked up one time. The CDR3 region has the DNA TGCGCCAGCAGCCAACAGGGGGCAACTAATGAAAAACTGTTTTTT. Its protein is CASSQQGATNEKLFF. The gene calls are TRBV5-1 and TRBJ1-4; 8 bases align to TRBD1. Germline V gene data show CDR1 as SGHRS and CDR2 as YFSETQ. The CDR3 length is 15 residues. V lost 4 bases and J lost 0; bases outside the gene matches: 2.

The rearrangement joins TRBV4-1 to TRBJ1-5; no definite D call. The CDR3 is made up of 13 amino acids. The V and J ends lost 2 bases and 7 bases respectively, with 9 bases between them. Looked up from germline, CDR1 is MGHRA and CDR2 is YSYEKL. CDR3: CASSQTLSQPQHF. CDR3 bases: TGCGCCAGCAGCCAAACTTTGAGCCAGCCCCAGCATTTT.

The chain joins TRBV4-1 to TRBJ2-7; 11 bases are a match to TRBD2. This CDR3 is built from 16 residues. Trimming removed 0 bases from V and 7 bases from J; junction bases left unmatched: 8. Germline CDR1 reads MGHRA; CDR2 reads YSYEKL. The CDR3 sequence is CASSQDKLAGVKEQYF. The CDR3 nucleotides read TGCGCCAGCAGCCAAGATAAACTAGCGGGAGTTAAGGAGCAGTACTTC.

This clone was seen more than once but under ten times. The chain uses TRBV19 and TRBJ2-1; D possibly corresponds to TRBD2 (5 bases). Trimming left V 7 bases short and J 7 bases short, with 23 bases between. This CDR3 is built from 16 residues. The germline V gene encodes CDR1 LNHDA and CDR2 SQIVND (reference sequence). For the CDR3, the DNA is TGTGCCAGTACCTCAAGCCGGGTACGAACGGGAAATGAGCAGTTCTTC. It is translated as CASTSSRVRTGNEQFF.

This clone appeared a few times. CDR3 DNA: TGTGCCAGCAGTTCGTCCGGGGCAACCAATGAGCAGTTCTTC. Encoded protein: CASSSSGATNEQFF. The chain has TRBV27 and TRBJ2-1; D tentatively fits TRBD1 or TRBD2 (5 bases each). Germline-derived CDR1 and CDR2 are MNHEY and SMNVEV (reference sequence). The CDR3 has 14 amino acids. Trimming shortened V by 4 bases and J by 6 bases, and 13 bases separated the two germline ends.

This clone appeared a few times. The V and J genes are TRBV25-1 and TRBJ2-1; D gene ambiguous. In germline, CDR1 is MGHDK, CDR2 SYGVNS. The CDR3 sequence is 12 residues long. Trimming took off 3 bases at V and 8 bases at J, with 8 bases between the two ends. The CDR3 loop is CASSDPLDEQFF. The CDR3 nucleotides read TGTGCCAGCAGTGACCCCTTGGATGAGCAGTTCTTC.

CDR3 region: CSVSGTGFSYEQYF. CDR3 nucleotide sequence: TGCAGCGTTTCCGGGACAGGCTTCTCCTACGAGCAGTACTTC. The V and J genes are TRBV29-1 and TRBJ2-7; 8 bases agree with TRBD1. Germline assignment: CDR1 SQVTM and CDR2 ANQGSEA. CDR3 length equals 14 residues. V trimming: 5 bases; J trimming: 0 bases; junction bases outside the gene matches: 6.

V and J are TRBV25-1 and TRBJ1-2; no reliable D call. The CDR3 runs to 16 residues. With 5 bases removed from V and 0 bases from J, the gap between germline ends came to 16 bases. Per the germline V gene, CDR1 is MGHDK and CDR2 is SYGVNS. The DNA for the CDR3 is TGTGCCAGCAGTCCCCGTCCCGGGGAACCTAACTATGGCTACACCTTC. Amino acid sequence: CASSPRPGEPNYGYTF.